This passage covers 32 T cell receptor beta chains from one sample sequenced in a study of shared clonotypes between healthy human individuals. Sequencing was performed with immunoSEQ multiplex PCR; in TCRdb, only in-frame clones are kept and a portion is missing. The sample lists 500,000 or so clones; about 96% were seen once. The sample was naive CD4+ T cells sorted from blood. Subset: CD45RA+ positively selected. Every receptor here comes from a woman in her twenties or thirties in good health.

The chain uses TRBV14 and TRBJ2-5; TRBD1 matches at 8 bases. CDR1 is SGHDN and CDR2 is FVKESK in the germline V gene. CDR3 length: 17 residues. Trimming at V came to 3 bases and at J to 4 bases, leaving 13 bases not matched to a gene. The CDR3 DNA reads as TGTGCCAGCAGCCATAGGCGTGGCAGGGGGCGCGGAGAGACCCAGTACTTC. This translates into CASSHRRGRGRGETQYF.

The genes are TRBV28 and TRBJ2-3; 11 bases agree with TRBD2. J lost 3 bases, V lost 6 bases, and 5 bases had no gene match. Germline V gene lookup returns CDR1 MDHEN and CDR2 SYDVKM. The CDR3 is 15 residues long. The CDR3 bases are TGTGCCAGCAGCCAACGACTAGCGGGGACAGATACGCAGTATTTT. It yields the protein CASSQRLAGTDTQYF.

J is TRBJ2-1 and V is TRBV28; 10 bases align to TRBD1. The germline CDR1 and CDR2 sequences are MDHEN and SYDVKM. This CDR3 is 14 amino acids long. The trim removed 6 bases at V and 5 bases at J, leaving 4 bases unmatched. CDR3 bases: TGTGCCAGCAGGGGACAGGGGTCCCACAATGAGCAGTTCTTC. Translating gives CASRGQGSHNEQFF. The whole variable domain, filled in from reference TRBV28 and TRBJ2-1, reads DVKVTQSSRYLVKRTGEKVFLECVQDMDHENMFWYRQDPGLGLRLIYFSYDVKMKEKGDIPEGYSVSREKKERFSLILESASTNQTSMYLCASRGQGSHNEQFFGPGTRLTVL.

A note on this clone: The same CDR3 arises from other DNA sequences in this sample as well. The CDR3 bases are TGTGCCAGCACCGGGGGCGGCACCGGGGAGCTGTTTTTT. Amino acid sequence: CASTGGGTGELFF. The chain recombines TRBV2 with TRBJ2-2; TRBD1 or TRBD2 may be the D gene (6 bases each). This CDR3 has 13 amino acids. V was clipped by 7 bases and J by 4 bases, with 10 bases between them. Germline V CDR1 and CDR2: SNHLY, FYNNEI.

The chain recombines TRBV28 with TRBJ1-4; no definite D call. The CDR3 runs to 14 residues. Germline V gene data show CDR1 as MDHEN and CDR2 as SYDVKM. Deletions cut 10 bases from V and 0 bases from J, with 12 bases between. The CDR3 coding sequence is TGTGCCACCACCGTAGAGGCAACTAATGAAAAACTGTTTTTT. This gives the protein CATTVEATNEKLFF.

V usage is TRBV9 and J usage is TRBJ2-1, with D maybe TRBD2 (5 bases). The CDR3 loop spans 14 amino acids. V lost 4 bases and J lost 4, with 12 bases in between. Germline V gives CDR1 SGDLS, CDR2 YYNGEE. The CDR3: CASSPRTRYNEQFF. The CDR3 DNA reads TGTGCCAGCAGCCCGCGGACTCGATACAATGAGCAGTTCTTC.

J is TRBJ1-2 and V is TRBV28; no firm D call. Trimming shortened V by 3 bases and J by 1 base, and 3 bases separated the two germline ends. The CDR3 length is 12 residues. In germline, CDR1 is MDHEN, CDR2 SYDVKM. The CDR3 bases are TGTGCCAGCAGTTTCGTTAACTATGGCTACACCTTC. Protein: CASSFVNYGYTF.

CDR3 DNA: TGTGCCAGCAGGGCACCGGGACAGGGTATTGATTCACCCCTCCACTTT. As protein: CASRAPGQGIDSPLHF. The chain uses TRBV11-2 and TRBJ1-6; 9 nucleotides align to TRBD1. The CDR3 contains 16 residues. V shed 6 bases and J 8 bases; nucleotides not matched to a gene: 11. In germline, CDR1 is SGHAT, CDR2 FQNNGV.

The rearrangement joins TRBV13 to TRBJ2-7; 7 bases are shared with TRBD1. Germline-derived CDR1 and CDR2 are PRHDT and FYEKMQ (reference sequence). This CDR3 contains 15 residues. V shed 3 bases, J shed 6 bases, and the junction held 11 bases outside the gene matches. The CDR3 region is CASSFQPGQWGEQYF. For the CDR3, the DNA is TGTGCCAGCAGCTTCCAACCGGGACAGTGGGGCGAGCAGTACTTC.

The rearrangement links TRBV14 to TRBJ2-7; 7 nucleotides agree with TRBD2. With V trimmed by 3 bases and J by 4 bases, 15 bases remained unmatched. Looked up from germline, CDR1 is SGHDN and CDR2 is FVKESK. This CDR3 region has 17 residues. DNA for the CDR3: TGTGCCAGCAGCCATCCCGATCCTCGGACTAGAAAGTACGAGCAGTACTTC. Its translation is CASSHPDPRTRKYEQYF.

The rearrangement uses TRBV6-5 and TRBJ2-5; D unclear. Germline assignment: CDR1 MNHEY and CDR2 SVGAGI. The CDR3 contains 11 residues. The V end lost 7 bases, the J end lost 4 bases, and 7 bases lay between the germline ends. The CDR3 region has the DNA TGTGCCAGCACTTCCAGAGAGACCCAGTACTTC. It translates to CASTSRETQYF.

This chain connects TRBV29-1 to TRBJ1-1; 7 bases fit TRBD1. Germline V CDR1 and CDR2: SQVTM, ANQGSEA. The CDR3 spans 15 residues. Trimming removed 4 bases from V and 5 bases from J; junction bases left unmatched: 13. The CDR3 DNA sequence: TGCAGCGTTGGGCGTACAGGGGCGATGAGGACTGAAGCTTTCTTT. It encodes CSVGRTGAMRTEAFF.

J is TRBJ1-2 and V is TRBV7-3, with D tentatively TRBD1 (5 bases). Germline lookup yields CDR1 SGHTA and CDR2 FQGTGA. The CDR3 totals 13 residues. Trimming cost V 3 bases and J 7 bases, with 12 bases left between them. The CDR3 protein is CASSLGGGVGYTF. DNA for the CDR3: TGTGCCAGCAGCTTGGGCGGGGGAGTTGGCTACACCTTC.

Here the CDR3 reads CASSLGLAAVQVYEQYF. The CDR3 DNA sequence: TGCGCCAGCAGCTTGGGGCTGGCAGCGGTCCAGGTCTACGAGCAGTACTTC. The chain combines TRBV5-1 with TRBJ2-5, with D perhaps matching TRBD2 (5 bases). The better agreement between TRBJ2-7 and the DNA end casts doubt on the J call. Germline V gene data show CDR1 as SGHRS and CDR2 as YFSETQ. The CDR3 has 17 residues.

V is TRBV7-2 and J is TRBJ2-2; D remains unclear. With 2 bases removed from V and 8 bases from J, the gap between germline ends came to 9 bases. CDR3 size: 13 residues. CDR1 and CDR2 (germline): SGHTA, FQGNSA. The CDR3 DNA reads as TGTGCCAGCAGCTTAAGGATGCCAGGGGAGCTGTTTTTT. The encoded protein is CASSLRMPGELFF. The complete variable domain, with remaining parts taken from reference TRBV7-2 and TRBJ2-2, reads GAGVSQSPSNKVTEKGKDVELRCDPISGHTALYWYRQSLGQGLEFLIYFQGNSAPDKSGLPSDRFSAERTGGSVSTLTIQRTQQEDSAVYLCASSLRMPGELFFGEGSRLTVL.

CDR3 DNA sequence: TGTGCCAGCAGTTACACGGTCTCAGGGGAGGCCGGGGAGCTGTTTTTT. It specifies CASSYTVSGEAGELFF. The chain is built from TRBV6-5 and TRBJ2-2; D might be TRBD1 or TRBD2, each matching 6 bases. The CDR3 sequence is 16 residues long. Looked up from germline, CDR1 is MNHEY and CDR2 is SVGAGI. Trimming removed 2 bases at V and 6 bases at J, with 16 bases between.

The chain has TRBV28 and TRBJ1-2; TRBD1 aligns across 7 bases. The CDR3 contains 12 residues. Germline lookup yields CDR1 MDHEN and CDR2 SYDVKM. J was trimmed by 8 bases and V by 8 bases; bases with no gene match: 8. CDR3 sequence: CASETGASGYTF. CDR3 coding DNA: TGTGCCAGCGAAACAGGGGCTTCCGGCTACACCTTC.

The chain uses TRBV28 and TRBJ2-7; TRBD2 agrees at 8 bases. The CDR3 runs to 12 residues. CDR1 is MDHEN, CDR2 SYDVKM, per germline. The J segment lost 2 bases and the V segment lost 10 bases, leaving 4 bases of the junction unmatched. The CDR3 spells CAISGGTYEQYF. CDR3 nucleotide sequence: TGTGCCATAAGCGGGGGTACCTACGAGCAGTACTTC.

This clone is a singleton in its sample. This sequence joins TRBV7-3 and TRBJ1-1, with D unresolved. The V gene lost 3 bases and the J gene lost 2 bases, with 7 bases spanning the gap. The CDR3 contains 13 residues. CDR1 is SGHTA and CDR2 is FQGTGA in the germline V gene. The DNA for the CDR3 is TGTGCCAGCAGCTTGGGCAGTAACACTGAAGCTTTCTTT. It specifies CASSLGSNTEAFF.

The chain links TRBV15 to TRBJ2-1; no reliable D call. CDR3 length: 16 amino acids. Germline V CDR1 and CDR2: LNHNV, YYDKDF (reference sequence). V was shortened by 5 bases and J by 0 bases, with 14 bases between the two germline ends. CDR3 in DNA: TGTGCCACCAGCCGTAGACCAAGGCACTCCTACAATGAGCAGTTCTTC. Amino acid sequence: CATSRRPRHSYNEQFF. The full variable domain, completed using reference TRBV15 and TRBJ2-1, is DAMVIQNPRYQVTQFGKPVTLSCSQTLNHNVMYWYQQKSSQAPKLLFHYYDKDFNNEADTPDNFQSRRPNTSFCFLDIRSPGLGDTAMYLCATSRRPRHSYNEQFFGPGTRLTVL.

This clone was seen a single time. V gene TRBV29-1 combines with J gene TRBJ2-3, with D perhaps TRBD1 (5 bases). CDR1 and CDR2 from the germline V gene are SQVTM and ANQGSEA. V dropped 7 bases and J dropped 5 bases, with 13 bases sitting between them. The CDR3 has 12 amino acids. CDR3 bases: TGCAGCGCCACGAGGACATTAGATACGCAGTATTTT. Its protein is CSATRTLDTQYF.

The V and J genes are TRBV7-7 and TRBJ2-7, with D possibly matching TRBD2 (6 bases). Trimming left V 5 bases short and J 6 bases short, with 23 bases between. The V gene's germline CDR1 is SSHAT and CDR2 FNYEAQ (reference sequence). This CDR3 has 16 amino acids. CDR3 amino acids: CASSPSLVEGSGEQYF. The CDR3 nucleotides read TGTGCCAGCAGCCCAAGTCTGGTGGAGGGGTCGGGCGAGCAGTACTTC.

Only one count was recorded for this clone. CDR3 DNA sequence: TGTGCCATCAACGCCGAGCCGAGCTCTGGAAACACCATATATTTT. Its translation is CAINAEPSSGNTIYF. This sequence joins TRBV10-3 and TRBJ1-3; D is uncertain. With 7 bases removed from V and 0 bases from J, the gap between germline ends came to 13 bases. From germline, CDR1 is ENHRY and CDR2 SYGVKD. There are 15 residues in the CDR3.

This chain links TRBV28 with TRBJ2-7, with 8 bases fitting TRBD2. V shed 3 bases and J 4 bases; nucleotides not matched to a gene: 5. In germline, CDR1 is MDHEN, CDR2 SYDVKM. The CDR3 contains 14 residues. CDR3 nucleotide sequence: TGTGCCAGCAGTTTGTTTAGCGGGAAGTACGAGCAGTACTTC. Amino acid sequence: CASSLFSGKYEQYF.

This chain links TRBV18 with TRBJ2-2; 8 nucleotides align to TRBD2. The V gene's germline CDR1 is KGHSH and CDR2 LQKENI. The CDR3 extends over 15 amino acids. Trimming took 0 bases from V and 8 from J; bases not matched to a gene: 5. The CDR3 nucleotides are TGTGCCAGCTCACCACCCCGGGAGGGCACGGGGGAGCTGTTTTTT. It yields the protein CASSPPREGTGELFF. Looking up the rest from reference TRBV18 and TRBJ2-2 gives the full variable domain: NAGVMQNPRHLVRRRGQEARLRCSPMKGHSHVYWYRQLPEEGLKFMVYLQKENIIDESGMPKERFSAEFPKEGPSILRIQQVVRGDSAAYFCASSPPREGTGELFFGEGSRLTVL.

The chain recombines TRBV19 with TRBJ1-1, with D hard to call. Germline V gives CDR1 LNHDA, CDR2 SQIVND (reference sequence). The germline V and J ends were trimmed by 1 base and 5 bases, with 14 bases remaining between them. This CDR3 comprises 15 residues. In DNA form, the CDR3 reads TGTGCCAGTAGTATAGTATCTTCGGGCGGGACTGAAGCTTTCTTT. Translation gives CASSIVSSGGTEAFF.

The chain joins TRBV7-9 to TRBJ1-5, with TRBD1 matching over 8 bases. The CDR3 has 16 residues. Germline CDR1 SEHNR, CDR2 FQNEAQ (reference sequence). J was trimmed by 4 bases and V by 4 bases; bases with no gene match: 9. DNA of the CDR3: TGTGCCAGCAGCTCTTGGACAGGGAGGAGGAATCAGCCCCAGCATTTT. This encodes CASSSWTGRRNQPQHF. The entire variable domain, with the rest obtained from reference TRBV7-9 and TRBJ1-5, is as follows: DTGVSQNPRHKITKRGQNVTFRCDPISEHNRLYWYRQTLGQGPEFLTYFQNEAQLEKSRLLSDRFSAERPKGSFSTLEIQRTEQGDSAMYLCASSSWTGRRNQPQHFGDGTRLSIL.

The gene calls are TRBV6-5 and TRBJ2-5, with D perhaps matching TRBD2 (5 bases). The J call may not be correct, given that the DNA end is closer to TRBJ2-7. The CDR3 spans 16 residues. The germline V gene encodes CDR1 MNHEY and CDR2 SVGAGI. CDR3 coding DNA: TGTGCCAGCAGTTACGACTCGGACTTAGCGACCTACGAGCAGTACTTC. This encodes CASSYDSDLATYEQYF.

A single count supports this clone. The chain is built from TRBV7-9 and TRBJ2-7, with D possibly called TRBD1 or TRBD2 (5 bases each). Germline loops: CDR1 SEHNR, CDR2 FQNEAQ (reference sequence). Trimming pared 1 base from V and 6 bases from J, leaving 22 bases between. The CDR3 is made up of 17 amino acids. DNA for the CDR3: TGTGCCAGCAGCTTAGACTCCGCAGGGACCACAAGGGGCGAGCAGTACTTC. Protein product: CASSLDSAGTTRGEQYF.

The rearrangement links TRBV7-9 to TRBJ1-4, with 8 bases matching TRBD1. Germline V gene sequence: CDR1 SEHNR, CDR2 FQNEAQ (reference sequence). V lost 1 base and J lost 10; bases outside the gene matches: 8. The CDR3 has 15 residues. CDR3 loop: CASSLGGTGSGKLFF. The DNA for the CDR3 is TGTGCCAGCAGCTTAGGGGGGACAGGCTCCGGAAAACTGTTTTTT.

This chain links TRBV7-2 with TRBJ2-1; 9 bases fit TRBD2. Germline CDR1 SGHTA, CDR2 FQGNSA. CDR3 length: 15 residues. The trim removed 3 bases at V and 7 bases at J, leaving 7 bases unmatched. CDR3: CASSFGREGRNEQFF. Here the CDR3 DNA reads TGTGCCAGCAGCTTTGGGCGGGAGGGCAGGAATGAGCAGTTCTTC.

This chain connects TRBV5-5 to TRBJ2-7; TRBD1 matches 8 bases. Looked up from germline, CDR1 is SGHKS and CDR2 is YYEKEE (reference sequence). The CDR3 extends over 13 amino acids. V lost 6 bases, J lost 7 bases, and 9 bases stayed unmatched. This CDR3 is CASTRQGKSEQYF. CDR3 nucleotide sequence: TGTGCCAGCACCCGACAGGGGAAGAGTGAGCAGTACTTC.